The 2 T cell receptor beta chains given below trace back to one sample, sequenced in a study of blood T cell repertoires in COVID-19. The protocol was immunoSEQ multiplex PCR, while the TCRdb copy is restricted to in-frame clones and leaves out a portion. The sample records 210,000 or so clones, 70% to 90% being singletons. Sequencing used PBMCs or T cells enriched from blood (not recorded which). The receptors shown here come from a woman aged 35 to 49 with acute COVID-19.

This chain joins TRBV10-3 and TRBJ2-7; TRBD2 matches 8 bases. CDR1 and CDR2 (germline): ENHRY, SYGVKD. The CDR3 sequence is 14 residues long. Trimming removed 2 bases from V and 0 bases from J; junction bases left unmatched: 0. CDR3 protein: CAISEGTSSYEQYF. As DNA, the CDR3 is TGTGCCATCAGTGAGGGGACTAGCTCCTACGAGCAGTACTTC.

J is TRBJ1-1 and V is TRBV5-8; no firm D call. V lost 0 bases and J 4 bases, leaving 19 bases between the germline ends. Germline values: CDR1 SGHTS, CDR2 YDEGEE. The CDR3 runs to 17 residues. The CDR3 nucleotides read TGTGCCAGCAGCTTGGTGGCGGGGTTCGGTTTGGGCACTGAAGCTTTCTTT. Residues: CASSLVAGFGLGTEAFF.